The entry below gives a single TCR beta chain sequence along with its context. Germline values: CDR1 MDHEN, CDR2 SYDVKM. J gave up 0 bases and V 5 bases, and 9 bases lay outside the gene matches. The CDR3 loop spans 16 amino acids. The source of the sample is a study of cytomegalovirus exposure and HLA in healthy donors. It was with 60 Vbeta and 13 Jbeta primers that the PCR ran. Profiling relied on immunoSEQ multiplex PCR, and the TCRdb table lists in-frame clones only, not all of them. The sample yields some 180,000 clones, 87% seen once. The J gene is TRBJ2-7, the V gene TRBV28; the match to TRBD2 covers 8 bases. The clonotype comes from a girl under two years old in good health and CMV-seronegative. Sequencing was performed on PBMCs. In nucleotides, the CDR3 is TGTGCCAGCAGTAAACTAGCGGACCTCCTCTCCTACGAGCAGTACTTC. Translated, it gives CASSKLADLLSYEQYF.